This TCR beta chain was retrieved from a study of blood T cell repertoires in COVID-19. Looking at the study overall: The United States, Italy and Spain supplied acute and convalescent COVID-19 samples. PBMCs, B-cell-depleted T cells, or T cells were the source of the cDNA or gDNA that made up the material.

This clone was observed a handful of times. The V gene lost 3 bases and the J gene lost 2 bases, with 14 bases spanning the gap. This CDR3 comprises 16 residues. Germline-derived CDR1 and CDR2 are MNHNS and SASEGT. Original processing methods: Scientists estimated how many nucleated cells there were by amplifying reference gene primers. Measured with immunoSEQ multiplex PCR; TCRdb has only the in-frame clones, and not every one. The V and J calls and the clone size are those of that table, but D and trimming were determined from the DNA. The sample has some 170,000 clones, about 88% seen once. The TCR was taken from an elderly woman with acute or convalescent COVID-19. The chain uses TRBV6-1 and TRBJ2-4, with D maybe TRBD1 (6 bases). Sequencing was done on a sample of peripheral blood. The CDR3 spells CASSERTDRSKNIQYF. The CDR3 nucleotides read TGTGCCAGCAGTGAGCGAACCGACAGGTCCAAAAACATTCAGTACTTC.